Below are 17 T cell receptor beta chains sequenced from a single sample in a study of T-cell memory formation after mild COVID-19. TCRdb reprocessed the 5' RACE reads via MiXCR and lists one record per CDR3 protein. In the table there are fewer than 650,000 distinct CDR3 sequences, about 20% of which are singletons. The sequenced sample consisted of PBMCs or a T cell subset sorted from them (not recorded which). Receptor source: an adult woman who had mild COVID-19 (a few samples of this study predate the infection). Cell type and time point are not known.

This clonotype was detected only a few times. The chain couples TRBV5-5 to TRBJ2-7; D possibly uses TRBD1 or TRBD2 (6 bases each). V was clipped by 2 bases and J by 10 bases, with 19 bases between them. Germline CDR1 reads SGHKS; CDR2 reads YYEKEE (reference sequence). The CDR3 runs 14 residues. CDR3 DNA: TGTGCCAGCAGCTTCGAGGGGGGCACAGTTCACCAGTACTTC. This encodes CASSFEGGTVHQYF.

This clonotype was counted many times. This CDR3 is CASSPASGSSYEQYF. The CDR3 DNA reads as TGTGCCAGCTCACCGGCTAGCGGGAGCTCCTACGAGCAGTACTTC. The rearrangement links TRBV18 to TRBJ2-7; 10 bases are a match to TRBD2. Germline V gene sequence: CDR1 KGHSH, CDR2 LQKENI. There are 15 residues in the CDR3. J gave up 0 bases and V 3 bases, and 2 bases lay outside the gene matches.

Remarks on this clonotype: The junction shows a germline mismatch at one end, possibly a read error. The CDR3 DNA sequence: TGTGCCATCAGGGAGTTAGCGAACACTGAAGCTTTCTTT. Encoded protein: CAIRELANTEAFF. The V gene is TRBV10-3, the J gene TRBJ1-1; D unresolved. The CDR3 has 13 residues. The germline V gene encodes CDR1 ENHRY and CDR2 SYGVKD.

This chain connects TRBV4-3 to TRBJ2-7; D is undetermined. CDR3 length equals 14 residues. Trimming stripped 0 bases from V and 9 bases from J, with 15 bases between. From germline, CDR1 is LGHNA and CDR2 YSLEER. The CDR3 DNA sequence: TGCGCCAGCAGCCAAGAGCGTCAGGTGAGGAGGCAGTACTTC. The encoded protein is CASSQERQVRRQYF.

This clonotype was seen only a few times. The chain uses TRBV7-2 and TRBJ2-3; unclear D gene. This CDR3 contains 12 residues. The V end lost 6 bases, the J end lost 3 bases, and 7 bases lay between the germline ends. The germline gives CDR1 SGHTA, CDR2 FQGNSA. CDR3 sequence reads: CASRRQTDTQYF. DNA for the CDR3: TGTGCCAGCAGGCGGCAGACAGATACGCAGTATTTT.

The chain couples TRBV9 to TRBJ2-3, with TRBD1 as a possible D gene (6 bases). The V end lost 3 bases, the J end lost 8 bases, and 10 bases lay between the germline ends. The CDR3 contains 12 residues. The germline V gene has CDR1 SGDLS and CDR2 YYNGEE. CDR3 sequence reads: CASSAQGGTQYF. CDR3 bases: TGTGCCAGCAGCGCACAGGGTGGTACGCAGTATTTT.

The chain joins TRBV30 to TRBJ2-3, with TRBD2 matching 9 bases. The J segment lost 6 bases and the V segment lost 2 bases, leaving 3 bases of the junction unmatched. This CDR3 is 13 amino acids long. The germline V gene encodes CDR1 GTSNPN and CDR2 SVGIG (reference sequence). As DNA, the CDR3 is TGTGCCTGGAGTTCCAGCGGGGGGGATACGCAGTATTTT. This translates into CAWSSSGGDTQYF.

The rearrangement links TRBV7-2 to TRBJ1-5; perhaps TRBD1 as D (5 bases). V lost 1 base to trimming and J lost 7 bases, with 14 bases between them. Germline CDR1 SGHTA, CDR2 FQGNSA. The length of the CDR3 is 15 residues. Here the CDR3 DNA reads TGTGCCAGCAGCTTAGACTCAGGGCTTGAGCAGCCCCAGCATTTT. Its translation: CASSLDSGLEQPQHF.

The chain links TRBV5-1 to TRBJ2-1; TRBD2 matches at 9 bases. V dropped 3 bases and J dropped 0; count of bases not matched to a gene: 7. Germline V gives CDR1 SGHRS, CDR2 YFSETQ. The CDR3 is 17 amino acids. The CDR3 DNA reads as TGCGCCAGCAGCTCTCTTAGCGGGGGCCTCTCCTACAATGAGCAGTTCTTC. Its translation is CASSSLSGGLSYNEQFF.

This clonotype was seen many times. CDR3 amino acids: CASSLRLDTQYF. The CDR3 DNA follows: TGTGCCAGCAGCCTGAGGTTGGATACGCAGTATTTT. V and J are TRBV7-9 and TRBJ2-3; no clear D gene. Trimming removed 5 bases from V and 6 bases from J, with 9 bases in between. CDR1 is SEHNR, CDR2 FQNEAQ, per germline (reference sequence). CDR3 size: 12 residues.

The CDR3 DNA is TGTGCCACCAGTGATTCAACGGCTAGGGGCGGCTATGGCTACACCTTC. Its protein is CATSDSTARGGYGYTF. The chain uses TRBV24-1 and TRBJ1-2; TRBD1 might be the D (5 bases). Germline loops: CDR1 KGHDR, CDR2 SFDVKD. This CDR3 has 16 residues. V was shortened by 2 bases and J by 4 bases, with 16 bases between the two germline ends.

CDR3 DNA sequence: TGTGCCAGCAGTTACGGCAGACCGGGACAGAAGAATGAAAAACTGTTTTTT. It is translated as CASSYGRPGQKNEKLFF. This sequence joins TRBV6-6 and TRBJ1-4, with 7 positions matching TRBD1. J lost 5 bases, V lost 2 bases, and 11 bases had no gene match. Germline values: CDR1 MNHNY, CDR2 SVGAGI (reference sequence). CDR3 length equals 17 residues.

This clonotype was picked up a small number of times. CDR3 protein: CSAKRPDYGYTF. CDR3 bases: TGCAGTGCTAAGAGGCCGGACTATGGCTACACCTTC. This rearrangement joins TRBV20-1 to TRBJ1-2; D gene uncertain. Trimming left V 4 bases short and J 3 bases short, with 9 bases between. Germline V lookup: CDR1 DFQATT, CDR2 SNEGSKA (reference sequence). This CDR3 region has 12 residues.

This chain links TRBV12-3 or TRBV12-4 with TRBJ2-7; D possibly corresponds to TRBD2 (5 bases). The CDR3 length is 13 residues. Trimming left V 8 bases short and J 5 bases short, with 16 bases between. CDR3 sequence: CASGRLGFDEQYF. The CDR3 coding sequence is TGTGCCAGCGGGAGATTAGGGTTTGACGAGCAGTACTTC.

The genes are TRBV29-1 and TRBJ2-3, with D perhaps TRBD1 (5 bases). Trimming took off 6 bases at V and 4 bases at J, with 14 bases between the two ends. The germline gives CDR1 SQVTM, CDR2 ANQGSEA. The CDR3 is 13 residues long. In nucleotides, the CDR3 is TGCAGCGTCCTTCCAGTGGGGCCAGATACGCAGTATTTT. It translates to CSVLPVGPDTQYF.

The rearrangement links TRBV7-2 to TRBJ2-3; D possibly corresponds to TRBD1 (6 bases). The V and J ends lost 5 bases and 2 bases respectively, with 11 bases between them. CDR1 is SGHTA, CDR2 FQGNSA, per germline. The CDR3 loop spans 14 amino acids. The CDR3 region is CASSPDRVTDTQYF. DNA of the CDR3: TGTGCCAGCAGCCCGGACAGAGTCACAGATACGCAGTATTTT.

CDR3 bases: TGTGCCAGCCGCTCCGAAGGTCGGAACACTGAAGCTTTCTTT. Translating it yields CASRSEGRNTEAFF. The chain combines TRBV11-3 with TRBJ1-1; D remains unclear. This CDR3 is built from 14 residues. Trimming shortened V by 8 bases and J by 1 base, and 14 bases separated the two germline ends. CDR1 and CDR2 from the germline V gene are SGHNT and YENEEA.